This record covers a single T cell receptor beta chain. What it recognizes is unknown. This CDR3 has 16 residues. The germline gives CDR1 SGHDT, CDR2 YYEEEE. V was cut by 0 bases and J by 5 bases, with 16 bases left in between. The sample belongs to a study of Ad26.COV2.S vaccination and SARS-CoV-2 variants. Background on the study: Into the muscle, Ad26.COV2.S was dosed once or twice, 56 days apart. Findings and caveats of the study: It was found that vaccine and placebo recipients had similar non-spike TCR breadth.

The table came from immunoSEQ multiplex PCR; TCRdb's copy has only in-frame clones and leaves some out. The sample has 350,000 to 450,000 clones; approximately 83% are singletons. Treatment noted: roughly 20 received Ad26.COV2.S at low or high dose, single or two shots; about 5 received placebo; per-sample allocation not given. Specimen acquisition occurred on day 63 following the initial vaccine or placebo injection. Sequencing was performed on peripheral blood, taken in a trial of Ad26.COV2.S vaccine versus placebo. The sequence came from a person between 18 and 65 years old who received the Ad26.COV2.S COVID-19 vaccine or a placebo. The chain carries TRBV5-6 and TRBJ2-3; TRBD2 is a possible D gene (6 bases). CDR3 sequence (DNA): TGTGCCAGCAGCTTGGATACCGGGAGTGCCCAAGATACGCAGTATTTT. It is translated as CASSLDTGSAQDTQYF.